The rows below give T cell receptor beta chains drawn from one sample of a study of control samples from healthy donors and cancer patients. The protocol was immunoSEQ multiplex PCR, while the TCRdb copy is restricted to in-frame clones and leaves out a portion. The table records 100,000 to 150,000 clones, 90% of them present only once. What was sequenced was blood. Every receptor here comes from a man between 18 and 29 years old in good health. Each CDR3 is given with its conserved first and last residue. Each record gives: J gene, D gene, clone size, V gene, CDR3 DNA, CDR3 protein. D genes are given only for firm matches. Clone size is given for some rows only: seen once, a few or many times, or a class if the clone is expanded.

>TRBJ2-2|.|.|TRBV27
TGTGCCAGCAGTTTATCGAGTAGCTGGGGCGACACCGGGGAGCTGTTTTTT
CASSLSSSWGDTGELFF
>TRBJ1-6|.|.|TRBV6-5
TGTGCCAGCAGTTACTCGAGAGGGGGGGATTCACCCCTCCACTTT
CASSYSRGGDSPLHF
>TRBJ2-3|.|.|TRBV11-2
TGTGCCAGCAGCGGGACCCTTTCCACAGATACGCAGTATTTT
CASSGTLSTDTQYF
>TRBJ1-5|TRBD1|.|TRBV28
TGTGCCAGCAGTTTGCGACAGGGTTACAATCAGCCCCAGCATTTT
CASSLRQGYNQPQHF
>TRBJ1-6|.|.|TRBV5-4
TGTGCCAGCACCTTAGGACGGGCGAATAATTCACCCCTCCACTTT
CASTLGRANNSPLHF
>TRBJ1-2|.|.|TRBV4-1
TGCGCCAGCAGCCCAGATAACTATGGCTACACCTTC
CASSPDNYGYTF
>TRBJ2-2|.|.|TRBV9
TGTGCCAGCAGCGTAGGCGCCAGGGGCACCGGGGAGCTGTTTTTT
CASSVGARGTGELFF
>TRBJ2-7|.|few|TRBV7-9
TGTGCCAGCACCACTAATTACTACGAGCAGTACTTC
CASTTNYYEQYF
>TRBJ2-3|.|.|TRBV19
TGTGCCAGTAGTCTGGGAAAAGCCTTCAGCGCAGATACGCAGTATTTT
CASSLGKAFSADTQYF
>TRBJ2-1|TRBD2|.|TRBV5-1
TGCGCCAGCAGCGTGCTAGCGGGGTACAATGAGCAGTTCTTC
CASSVLAGYNEQFF
>TRBJ1-4|TRBD1|.|TRBV18
TGTGCCAGCTCACCAGGGACAGTCGAAAAACTGTTTTTT
CASSPGTVEKLFF
>TRBJ2-7|TRBD1|.|TRBV5-1
TGCGCCAGCAGCGCAAAGACAGGGCTAGGCTCCGAGCAGTACTTC
CASSAKTGLGSEQYF
>TRBJ2-3|.|.|TRBV19
TGTGCCAGTACCCGGAACTTTGGAGCAGATACGCAGTATTTT
CASTRNFGADTQYF
>TRBJ1-2|.|.|TRBV5-4
TGTGCCAGCAGCTTCGGTACGGGTACCGGACGAATCCGTGGCTACACCTTC
CASSFGTGTGRIRGYTF
>TRBJ2-3|.|.|TRBV7-2
TGTGCCAGCAGCTTCCTCACAGATACGCAGTATTTT
CASSFLTDTQYF
>TRBJ2-7|TRBD1|.|TRBV7-6
TGTGCCAGCAGCCCGACAGGGGCGGAGAGTGAGCAGTACTTC
CASSPTGAESEQYF
>TRBJ2-7|TRBD1|few|TRBV11-2
TGTGCCAGCAGCTCGGACAGGGACGACGAGCAGTACTTC
CASSSDRDDEQYF
>TRBJ2-7|TRBD1|.|TRBV4-1
TGCGCCAGCAGCCAAGAACCGGGACAGGGTTACGAGCAGTACTTC
CASSQEPGQGYEQYF
>TRBJ1-2|.|.|TRBV28
TGTGCCAGCAGTCCGGGGTTATATGGCTACACCTTC
CASSPGLYGYTF
>TRBJ2-3|TRBD1|.|TRBV6-1
TGTGCCAGCAGTGAAGGACAGGGTAGTATAGATACGCAGTATTTT
CASSEGQGSIDTQYF
>TRBJ1-4|.|once|TRBV5-1
TGCGCCAGCAGCTTGACAGGGACCGATGAAAAACTGTTTTTT
CASSLTGTDEKLFF
>TRBJ1-2|.|.|TRBV5-1
TGCGCCAGCAGCTTGGCACGGGGAGGCTACACCTTC
CASSLARGGYTF
>TRBJ1-2|.|.|TRBV29-1
TGCAGCGTTCTCGGGACGTCGGTCAGGGAAGGCTACACCTTC
CSVLGTSVREGYTF
>TRBJ1-6|TRBD1|.|TRBV2
TGTGCCAGCACTGACAGGGGGAATTCACCCCTCCACTTT
CASTDRGNSPLHF
>TRBJ2-5|.|few|TRBV10-3
TGTGCCATCAGTGTGGGCAGGGGGGGTCAAGAGACCCAGTACTTC
CAISVGRGGQETQYF
>TRBJ2-1|.|once|TRBV4-3
TGCGCCAGCAGAACTAGGGCCCCCGCAGGTGAGCAGTTCTTC
CASRTRAPAGEQFF
>TRBJ1-5|.|.|TRBV21-1
TGTGCCAGCCCCAGGGCAGGGTTGGTTAGCAATCAGCCCCAGCATTTT
CASPRAGLVSNQPQHF
>TRBJ2-7|.|.|TRBV30
TGTGCCTGGAGTGTACTGAGTTACGAGCAGTACTTC
CAWSVLSYEQYF
>TRBJ1-6|.|.|TRBV10-3
TGTGCCATCAGGAACACAGGCGCCCCCTCCTATAATTCACCCCTCCACTTT
CAIRNTGAPSYNSPLHF
>TRBJ2-1|.|.|TRBV20-1
TGCAGTGCTACAGATAACAATGAGCAGTTCTTC
CSATDNNEQFF
>TRBJ2-3|TRBD1|.|TRBV7-9
TGTGCCAGCAGCCTGGGACAGGATACAGATACGCAGTATTTT
CASSLGQDTDTQYF
>TRBJ1-2|.|few|TRBV10-2
TGCGCCAGCAGTGAGCAGGGGACCTACTATGGCTACACCTTC
CASSEQGTYYGYTF
>TRBJ1-6|.|.|TRBV28
TGTGCCAGCAGTCCCCCACAGGGAAACGCACCCCTCCACTTT
CASSPPQGNAPLHF
>TRBJ1-2|TRBD1|.|TRBV15
TGTGCCACCAGCAGAGCGGAGCAGGGGGTTTATGGCTACACCTTC
CATSRAEQGVYGYTF
>TRBJ1-5|TRBD1|once|TRBV24-1
TGTGCCACCAGTGATTCGGACAGGGGGCATCAGCCCCAGCATTTT
CATSDSDRGHQPQHF
>TRBJ2-7|TRBD1|.|TRBV28
TGTGCCAGCGGACAGGGACCACACGAGCAGTACTTC
CASGQGPHEQYF